The T cell receptor (beta chain) described here comes from a study of blood T cell repertoires in COVID-19. Study details: COVID-19 samples collected from the United States, Italy and Spain covered acute and convalescent phases.

Some clones are missing from TCRdb's copy, which holds only in-frame ones; the method was immunoSEQ multiplex PCR. The data contain 28,000 or so clones, about 88% of them singletons. Germline V gene data show CDR1 as SGHNT and CDR2 as YYREEE (reference sequence). CDR3 length equals 16 residues. With 4 bases clipped from V and 0 bases from J, the junction kept 4 bases outside the gene matches. The sequence was obtained from a woman between 45 and 65 years old with active COVID-19. The chain couples TRBV5-4 to TRBJ2-3, with TRBD2 matching 11 bases. Sequenced material: peripheral blood. CDR3 bases: TGTGCCAGCAGCCGCAGACTAGCGGGGAGCACAGATACGCAGTATTTT. It encodes CASSRRLAGSTDTQYF.